This T cell receptor beta chain was sequenced in a study of blood T cell repertoires in COVID-19. Sequencing used immunoSEQ multiplex PCR; TCRdb keeps in-frame clones, though not all of them. The sample consists of 180,000 or so clones, under 90% of them appearing once. This CDR3 contains 14 residues. J was trimmed by 2 bases and V by 3 bases; bases with no gene match: 5. The germline V gene encodes CDR1 SGDLS and CDR2 YYNGEE. The chain uses TRBV9 and TRBJ2-7, with TRBD1 identical over 7 bases. This receptor was identified in a woman in her 70s with COVID-19, enrolled during active disease. Source material: peripheral blood. Here the CDR3 reads CASSEGTATYEQYF. DNA of the CDR3: TGTGCCAGCAGCGAGGGGACAGCAACCTACGAGCAGTACTTC.